The sequence of this T cell receptor (beta chain) was determined in a study of blood T cell repertoires in COVID-19. TCRdb's table, derived via immunoSEQ multiplex PCR, lists solely in-frame clones and lacks some. The data hold roughly 380,000 clones, with roughly 87% observed a single time. The CDR3 loop spans 14 amino acids. Germline loops: CDR1 MNHEY, CDR2 SVGAGI. The germline V and J ends were trimmed by 6 bases and 2 bases, with 11 bases remaining between them. This chain links TRBV6-5 with TRBJ1-5; maybe TRBD1 (6 bases). Sequenced input: PBMCs or T cells enriched from blood (not recorded which). This sequence originates from a woman between 25 and 40 years old who had recovered from COVID-19. The CDR3 region has the DNA TGTGCCAGCAGGAAAGAGGGGGGCAATCAGCCCCAGCATTTT. Encoded protein: CASRKEGGNQPQHF.